This T cell receptor (beta chain) derives from a study of CD8+ T cells in alopecia areata. Study-level points and caveats: Especially in alopecia totalis/universalis, lesional scalp showed greater clonality than normal scalp did.

From germline, CDR1 is ENHRY and CDR2 SYGVKD. The CDR3 spans 15 residues. V was trimmed by 0 bases and J by 9 bases, leaving 12 bases between them. RNA, once extracted, was reverse transcribed into cDNA for use as the sequencing template. TCRdb keeps only in-frame clones here, not all; method: immunoSEQ multiplex PCR. The table lists about 200,000 clones, 56% of them singletons. The table lists this clone with a few counts. Its matching antigen is unknown. The clonotype originates from a human donor in good health. The material sequenced was CD8+ T cells sorted from blood. The V gene is TRBV10-3, the J gene TRBJ1-6, with D perhaps TRBD1 (6 bases). The CDR3 nucleotides read TGTGCCATCAGTGAGTCGATAAGGGGGAGTTCACCCCTCCACTTT. Translated, it gives CAISESIRGSSPLHF.